A selection of T cell receptor beta chains follows, all from one sample in a study of regulatory T cells in long-lasting Graves disease. MiXCR, run by TCRdb on the multiplex PCR reads, gives a single entry per CDR3 protein. This sample yields around 460,000 distinct CDR3 sequences, of which around 13% are seen a single time; approximately 17% belongs to the top ten. The same sample was also studied in work on T cells in Graves' hyperthyroidism and ophthalmopathy.

Sequencing used peripheral blood mononuclear cells (PBMCs), obtained at new diagnosis, from a patient treated with antithyroid drugs. These receptors were obtained from a woman between 50 and 59 years old with Graves disease. CDR3s include the opening cysteine and the closing phenylalanine or tryptophan. D genes are given only for firm matches. Clone size is stated in some rows and not others, as once, few, many or a class when expanded.

v_gene	abundance	j_gene	d_gene	CDR3nt	CDR3aa
TRBV5-1	few	TRBJ2-3	.	TGCGCCAGCAGCTTAGGGACCACAGCTCCAGATACGCAGTATTTT	CASSLGTTAPDTQYF
TRBV5-1	.	TRBJ1-3	.	TGCGCCAGCCGGGACACCATCTCTGGAAACACCATATATTTT	CASRDTISGNTIYF
TRBV30	.	TRBJ2-7	TRBD1	TGTTCGACAGGGGGCTCGTACGAGCAGTACTTC	CSTGGSYEQYF
TRBV9	many	TRBJ1-2	.	TGTGCCAGCAGCGTAGTAGGCGCAGGGTCGGATGGCTACACCTTC	CASSVVGAGSDGYTF
TRBV2	few	TRBJ1-2	.	TGTGCCAGCAGTACGAGTCGGGAGTTTCATGGCTACACCTTC	CASSTSREFHGYTF
TRBV4-1	.	TRBJ2-7	TRBD2	TGCGCCAGCAGCCAAGTCGGACTAGCGGGAGGAATGTCCTACGAGCAGTACTTC	CASSQVGLAGGMSYEQYF
TRBV7-9	many	TRBJ2-1	.	TGTGCCAGCGCCGCGGATCTGGGTGAGCAGTTCTTC	CASAADLGEQFF
TRBV12-3/TRBV12-4	many	TRBJ1-5	.	TGTGCCAGCAGTTTCCACAGATATAGCAATCAGCCCCAGCATTTT	CASSFHRYSNQPQHF
TRBV28	many	TRBJ1-2	.	TGTGCCAGCAGTTTGCGGGACACCTTAAACTATGGCTACACCTTC	CASSLRDTLNYGYTF
TRBV11-2	many	TRBJ1-2	.	TGTGCCAGCAGCTTAGTGCTAAGGGCTCCCTATGGCTACACCTTC	CASSLVLRAPYGYTF
TRBV5-1	few	TRBJ2-1	TRBD2	TGCGCCAGCAGCTTTAGCGGGCCAGAGCAGTTCTTC	CASSFSGPEQFF
TRBV7-9	many	TRBJ2-1	.	TGTGCCAGCAGAACCCGGGTGAAGGGATCGGGCGGACGGGGCGACAATGAGCAGTTCTTC	CASRTRVKGSGGRGDNEQFF
TRBV7-8	many	TRBJ2-1	TRBD2	TGTGCCAGCAGCCCACTATGGCGGGAGTACGATGAGCAGTTCTTC	CASSPLWREYDEQFF
TRBV28	.	TRBJ2-2	TRBD1	TGTGCCAGCAGCACCAGACAGGGCACCGGGGAGCTGTTTTTT	CASSTRQGTGELFF
TRBV5-1	many	TRBJ2-5	.	TGTGCCAGCAGCCCCTCTTTTGGGGAGGAAAAAGAGACCCAGTACTTC	CASSPSFGEEKETQYF
TRBV27	many	TRBJ2-3	.	TGTGCCAGCAGCCAACACGGATACACAGATACGCAGTATTTT	CASSQHGYTDTQYF